The clone carrying this TCR beta chain was detected many times. The data derive from a study of T cell repertoires in cytomegalovirus infection. Overall study: TCR beta signatures that were public indicated CMV infection and matching HLA type.

Via MiXCR, TCRdb re-called the reads, giving one row per CDR3 protein. The sample comprises around 250,000 distinct CDR3 sequences, 15% to 20% of which are singletons, and less than 50% rests with the top ten. This CDR3 spans 13 amino acids. The V end was cut by 0 bases, the J end by 8 bases, with 8 bases between. Looked up from germline, CDR1 is LGHNT and CDR2 is FRNRAP. Sequencing input: CD8+ T cells from PBMCs. The receptor's source is a human donor in good health (CMV status not recorded). Some clones in this sample may be carry-over from other donors' samples. This rearrangement joins TRBV12-5 to TRBJ2-1; D not resolved. The CDR3 spells CASGLVGPDEQFF. The DNA of the CDR3 is TGTGCTAGTGGTTTGGTAGGCCCGGATGAGCAGTTCTTC.